The 14 T cell receptor beta chains below come from one sample, sequenced in a study of T-cell reconstitution after alpha-beta-depleted transplantation in children. Preparation of the TCRbeta library was carried out with unique molecular identifiers. TCRdb reanalysed the PCR reads using MiXCR and keeps one entry per CDR3 protein. The sample has about 160,000 distinct CDR3 sequences, roughly 10% seen once; the top ten hold 13%. Sequences were derived from PBMCs, sampled before TCRalphabeta/CD19-depleted stem cell transplant. The receptors here all came from a boy aged 2 to 10 with acute myeloid leukemia, due to receive a stem cell transplant.

The genes are TRBV10-3 and TRBJ2-7; D is possibly TRBD1 (6 bases). V lost 5 bases, J lost 1 base, and 12 bases lay in between. The CDR3 totals 14 residues. From germline, CDR1 is ENHRY and CDR2 SYGVKD. The CDR3: CAISLTQGSYEQYF. CDR3 nucleotides: TGTGCCATCAGTTTAACACAGGGATCCTACGAGCAGTACTTC.

This clonotype was observed many times. V usage is TRBV7-2 and J usage is TRBJ2-4, with D unclear. Per the germline V gene, CDR1 is SGHTA and CDR2 is FQGNSA. V shed 5 bases and J shed 0 bases, with 14 bases lying between them. The CDR3 has 16 amino acids. In DNA form, the CDR3 reads TGTGCCAGCAGCCCCAACAAACCCGGAGCCAAAAACATTCAGTACTTC. Protein sequence: CASSPNKPGAKNIQYF. The full variable domain, completed using reference TRBV7-2 and TRBJ2-4, is GAGVSQSPSNKVTEKGKDVELRCDPISGHTALYWYRQSLGQGLEFLIYFQGNSAPDKSGLPSDRFSAERTGGSVSTLTIQRTQQEDSAVYLCASSPNKPGAKNIQYFGAGTRLSVL.

This clonotype showed up many times. The junction departs from germline at one end; a sequencing error may be responsible. The chain uses TRBV20-1 and TRBJ2-1; the D gene is possibly TRBD2 (6 bases). This CDR3 spans 13 amino acids. In germline, CDR1 is DFQATT, CDR2 SNEGSKA (reference sequence). The DNA of the CDR3 is TGCAGTGATAGAGTACCTAGCGTCCGTGAGCAGTTCTTC. Translated, it gives CSDRVPSVREQFF.

A word on this clonotype: Just one base apart from a much larger clone, this may be a read error. CDR3 DNA: TGCGCCAGCAGCCGGGGACTAGAGACAGATGCGCAGTATTTT. It is translated as CASSRGLETDAQYF. The chain has TRBV4-1 and TRBJ2-3; 8 bases align to TRBD2. This CDR3 is built from 14 residues. Germline CDR1 MGHRA, CDR2 YSYEKL.

This clonotype was recorded many times. J is TRBJ1-2 and V is TRBV25-1; D call uncertain. With 2 bases removed from V and 2 bases from J, the gap between germline ends came to 3 bases. The CDR3 contains 12 residues. Germline V gives CDR1 MGHDK, CDR2 SYGVNS. The DNA of the CDR3 is TGTGCCAGCAGTGAAGACAACTATGGCTACACCTTC. Protein product: CASSEDNYGYTF.

In its sample, this clonotype was seen many times. V gene TRBV14 combines with J gene TRBJ1-2; tentatively, D is TRBD1 (6 bases). Looked up from germline, CDR1 is SGHDN and CDR2 is FVKESK. The CDR3 covers 16 residues. The ends were cut back, 2 bases at V and 3 bases at J, with 16 bases in the middle. CDR3: CASSQQDRERDYGYTF. In DNA, the CDR3 is TGTGCCAGCAGCCAACAGGACAGAGAGAGGGACTATGGCTACACCTTC.

On this clonotype itself: Being one base from a much bigger clone, this may be a read error. The CDR3 here is CASSLTSGVVTDTQYF. The CDR3 nucleotides are TGTGCCAGCAGTCTGACTAGCGGGGTTGTCACAGATACGCAGTATTTT. The chain joins TRBV12-3 or TRBV12-4 to TRBJ2-3, with TRBD2 matching 11 bases. V trimming: 5 bases; J trimming: 2 bases; junction bases outside the gene matches: 6. This CDR3 spans 16 amino acids.

With regard to this clonotype: A much larger clonotype is one base distant, so this may be a read error. The chain is built from TRBV12-3 or TRBV12-4 and TRBJ2-1; D possibly corresponds to TRBD2 (5 bases). This CDR3 is built from 13 residues. This chain's CDR3 is CASSATTNNEQLF. The CDR3 region has the DNA TGTGCCAGCAGTGCGACTACAAACAATGAGCAGCTCTTC.

This clonotype has at least ten counts. V usage is TRBV21-1 and J usage is TRBJ2-3. TRBV21-1 counts as a pseudogene. The CDR3 runs to 14 residues. CDR3 protein: CASTKTGSWDTQYF. The CDR3 nucleotides read TGTGCCAGCACCAAAACGGGGTCCTGGGATACGCAGTATTTT.

This clonotype has a count of ten or more. The chain employs TRBV7-2 and TRBJ2-5; 11 bases match TRBD2. Germline V gene lookup returns CDR1 SGHTA and CDR2 FQGNSA. J lost 5 bases, V lost 6 bases, and 11 bases had no gene match. CDR3 size: 16 residues. The CDR3 spells CASRSGSGGAGETQYF. The DNA for the CDR3 is TGTGCCAGCAGGTCTGGTAGCGGGGGGGCCGGTGAGACCCAGTACTTC.

There are many counts of this clonotype. This chain links TRBV5-1 with TRBJ1-2, with TRBD1 matching over 9 bases. V was pared by 2 bases and J by 4 bases, with 12 bases of the junction left unmatched. Germline V CDR1 and CDR2: SGHRS, YFSETQ. There are 17 residues in the CDR3. The CDR3 region has the DNA TGCGCCAGCAGCTTCCAATTCCCGGGACAGGGAACCTATGGCTACACCTTC. Its protein is CASSFQFPGQGTYGYTF.

CDR3 bases: TGTGCCAGCAGCCATACTAGCGGGAGGGCCTCCTACAATGAGCAGTTCTTC. It is translated as CASSHTSGRASYNEQFF. This chain connects TRBV7-9 to TRBJ2-1; 13 bases match TRBD2. The CDR3 covers 17 residues. The J segment lost 0 bases and the V segment lost 5 bases, leaving 4 bases of the junction unmatched. Germline assignment: CDR1 SEHNR and CDR2 FQNEAQ (reference sequence).

This clonotype was seen many times. Written as DNA, the CDR3 is TGTGCCATCAGTGAGGGACGAATTACCTCTGGGGCCAACGTCCTGACTTTC. Protein: CAISEGRITSGANVLTF. The chain recombines TRBV10-3 with TRBJ2-6; no firm D call. Per germline, CDR1 ENHRY and CDR2 SYGVKD. The CDR3 is made up of 17 amino acids. V was trimmed by 2 bases and J by 0 bases, leaving 11 bases between them.

Ten or more counts support this clonotype. This chain uses TRBV5-1 with TRBJ2-5; 7 bases line up with TRBD1. V gave up 2 bases and J gave up 5 bases; unmatched junction bases: 9. Per the germline V gene, CDR1 is SGHRS and CDR2 is YFSETQ. CDR3 size: 15 residues. This CDR3 reads CASSFAGTAEETQYF. CDR3 bases: TGCGCCAGCAGCTTCGCAGGGACAGCTGAGGAGACCCAGTACTTC.